This T cell receptor (beta chain) is drawn from a study of blood T cell repertoires in COVID-19. Whole-study context: COVID-19 samples from acute and convalescent phases originated in the United States, Italy and Spain. From T cells, B-cell-depleted T cells, or PBMCs came the material, which was cDNA or gDNA.

Original methodology: How many nucleated cells were present was estimated from reference gene primer amplification. Sequenced by immunoSEQ multiplex PCR; TCRdb stores in-frame clones only, minus some. D and trimming come from the DNA, and the V and J calls and clone size come from that table. The sample has about 160,000 clones, just over 85% seen once. J gave up 11 bases and V 6 bases, and 7 bases lay outside the gene matches. There are 12 residues in the CDR3. This chain connects TRBV12-3 or TRBV12-4 to TRBJ1-1; 9 bases agree with TRBD1. This TCR was recovered from a man between 50 and 59 years old with active or convalescent COVID-19. The specimen sequenced was peripheral blood. As DNA, the CDR3 is TGTGCCAGCAGGGTGGGACAGGGAATGGCTTTCTTT. This sequence encodes CASRVGQGMAFF.